One sample yielded the 25 T cell receptor beta chains listed below, sequenced in a study of cytomegalovirus exposure and HLA in healthy donors. Vbeta (60) and Jbeta (13) primers were used in the PCR. Generated by immunoSEQ multiplex PCR, the TCRdb table keeps only in-frame clones and is missing some. The table shows over 150,000 clones, with about 70% occurring only once. Input material: PBMCs. Receptor source: a man younger than 30 in good health and CMV-seronegative.

This clone was detected only once. DNA of the CDR3: TGTGCCAGCAGCTCACGACAGGGGGTAGGGACCTACGAGCAGTACGTC. Protein: CASSSRQGVGTYEQYV. V usage is TRBV11-2 and J usage is TRBJ2-7; 9 nucleotides agree with TRBD1. The germline V gene has CDR1 SGHAT and CDR2 FQNNGV. The CDR3 extends over 16 amino acids. The J segment lost 2 bases and the V segment lost 4 bases, leaving 9 bases of the junction unmatched.

In this sample, this clone turned up a few times. The CDR3 bases are TGTGCCAGCAGCTTAGCGGACAGTATCATGGGCGAGCAGTACTTC. It is translated as CASSLADSIMGEQYF. The V call is TRBV7-9, the J call TRBJ2-5; TRBD1 might be the D (6 bases). The J call could be wrong; TRBJ2-7 is a better fit for the DNA end. This CDR3 comprises 15 residues. The V gene's germline CDR1 is SEHNR and CDR2 FQNEAQ (reference sequence).

There are a few counts of this clone. V gene TRBV7-2 combines with J gene TRBJ1-2, with D unresolved. The CDR3 contains 13 residues. Trimming removed 5 bases at V and 8 bases at J, with 15 bases between. Germline CDR1 reads SGHTA; CDR2 reads FQGNSA. The CDR3 DNA follows: TGTGCCAGCAGCCCTAGAGTGGGTCCGGGCTACACCTTC. The encoded protein is CASSPRVGPGYTF.

V and J are TRBV6-5 and TRBJ1-5; 7 bases fit TRBD1. Germline V gene sequence: CDR1 MNHEY, CDR2 SVGAGI. The CDR3 has 15 amino acids. V shed 5 bases, J shed 4 bases, and the junction held 8 bases outside the gene matches. CDR3 protein: CASSTGTEENQPQHF. The CDR3 coding sequence is TGTGCCAGCAGTACAGGGACAGAAGAGAATCAGCCCCAGCATTTT.

The gene calls are TRBV5-1 and TRBJ2-5; perhaps TRBD2 as D (7 bases). Per germline, CDR1 SGHRS and CDR2 YFSETQ. The CDR3 spans 15 residues. Trimming took off 1 base at V and 3 bases at J, with 13 bases between the two ends. The CDR3 nucleotides read TGCGCCAGCAGCTTGCGGGGGGCCAAGGAAGAGACCCAGTACTTC. This translates into CASSLRGAKEETQYF. Filled out from reference TRBV5-1 and TRBJ2-5, the complete variable domain reads KAGVTQTPRYLIKTRGQQVTLSCSPISGHRSVSWYQQTPGQGLQFLFEYFSETQRNKGNFPGRFSGRQFSNSRSEMNVSTLELGDSALYLCASSLRGAKEETQYFGPGTRLLVL.

This clone was found a few times. The rearrangement uses TRBV27 and TRBJ2-7, with 12 positions matching TRBD1. Germline V gene data show CDR1 as MNHEY and CDR2 as SMNVEV (reference sequence). The CDR3 is made up of 16 amino acids. After removal of 6 bases from V and 7 bases from J, the junction contained 13 bases not matched to a gene. CDR3 protein: CASSQLRDRGRGEQYF. The CDR3 DNA follows: TGTGCCAGCAGCCAGCTTCGGGACAGGGGGCGAGGAGAGCAGTACTTC.

The chain couples TRBV11-2 to TRBJ1-4; no definite D call. CDR3 length: 15 amino acids. V gave up 0 bases and J gave up 5 bases, with 10 bases separating them. CDR1 SGHAT and CDR2 FQNNGV come from the germline V gene. The CDR3 DNA reads as TGTGCCAGCAGCTTAGATACGGCGGGGAATGAAAAACTGTTTTTT. Protein product: CASSLDTAGNEKLFF.

The rearrangement links TRBV5-4 to TRBJ2-5, with 7 positions matching TRBD2. J was trimmed by 5 bases and V by 3 bases; bases with no gene match: 7. CDR1 is SGHNT and CDR2 is YYREEE in the germline V gene (reference sequence). There are 14 residues in the CDR3. CDR3 sequence: CASSSSAGLETQYF. In DNA, the CDR3 is TGTGCCAGCAGCTCGTCAGCGGGGTTGGAGACCCAGTACTTC.

The V gene is TRBV7-8, the J gene TRBJ2-7; 8 nucleotides match TRBD2. Trimming removed 6 bases from V and 5 bases from J; junction bases left unmatched: 12. The CDR3 has 15 residues. Germline V gene lookup returns CDR1 SGHVS and CDR2 FQNEAQ. CDR3 loop: CASSRSGTRGNEQYF. The CDR3 region has the DNA TGTGCCAGCAGTCGATCCGGGACTAGGGGCAACGAGCAGTACTTC.

The chain uses TRBV4-1 and TRBJ1-2; D gene uncertain. The CDR3 extends over 14 amino acids. Trimming left V 1 base short and J 7 bases short, with 13 bases between. Germline V gives CDR1 MGHRA, CDR2 YSYEKL. CDR3 amino acids: CASSQVPGLGGYTF. The CDR3 DNA is TGCGCCAGCAGCCAAGTGCCGGGGTTGGGTGGCTACACCTTC.

This clone was seen a few times. This rearrangement joins TRBV4-1 to TRBJ1-1; 11 bases agree with TRBD1. V dropped 2 bases and J dropped 5; count of bases not matched to a gene: 4. This CDR3 spans 15 amino acids. Germline V gene sequence: CDR1 MGHRA, CDR2 YSYEKL. The CDR3 DNA follows: TGCGCCAGCAGCCAATCCGGGACAGGGGGAACTGAAGCTTTCTTT. It translates to CASSQSGTGGTEAFF.

Turning to this clone: Its ends do not fully match the called genes, so a read error is possible. The same CDR3 is also encoded by other DNA sequences in this sample. The CDR3 DNA is TGTGCCAGCAGCTTATCCGTAGACACCGAAGCTTTCTTT. Residues: CASSLSVDTEAFF. The V gene is TRBV7-3, the J gene TRBJ1-1, with no clear D. This CDR3 is 13 amino acids long. Germline CDR1 SGHTA, CDR2 FQGTGA. The full variable domain, with the rest looked up from reference TRBV7-3 and TRBJ1-1, is GAGVSQTPSNKVTEKGKYVELRCDPISGHTALYWYRQSLGQGPEFLIYFQGTGAADDSGLPNDRFFAVRPEGSVSTLKIQRTERGDSAVYLCASSLSVDTEAFFGQGTRLTVV.

This clone is categorized as medium-sized. The chain carries TRBV4-3 and TRBJ1-6, with no clear D. V shed 0 bases and J shed 7 bases, with 7 bases lying between them. CDR3 size: 14 residues. Germline V gene lookup returns CDR1 LGHNA and CDR2 YSLEER. CDR3 sequence (DNA): TGCGCCAGCAGCCAAGATCAGGAAAATTCACCCCTCCACTTT. Translated, it gives CASSQDQENSPLHF.

This sequence joins TRBV7-2 and TRBJ2-3; TRBD2 agrees at 13 bases. Trimming removed 7 bases from V and 3 bases from J; junction bases left unmatched: 4. The CDR3 extends over 15 amino acids. CDR1 SGHTA and CDR2 FQGNSA come from the germline V gene. CDR3 in amino acids: CASKLAGGRTDTQYF. CDR3 nucleotide sequence: TGTGCCAGCAAACTAGCGGGGGGGCGAACAGATACGCAGTATTTT.

This clone has just a few counts. The chain combines TRBV2 with TRBJ2-5, with TRBD1 matching 8 bases. The germline V gene encodes CDR1 SNHLY and CDR2 FYNNEI. Trimming at V came to 6 bases and at J to 7 bases, leaving 10 bases not matched to a gene. The CDR3 has 14 residues. The CDR3 protein is CASSLDDRGVTQYF. DNA of the CDR3: TGTGCCAGCAGCTTAGACGACAGGGGAGTGACCCAGTACTTC. The variable domain in full, completed from reference TRBV2 and TRBJ2-5, reads EPEVTQTPSHQVTQMGQEVILRCVPISNHLYFYWYRQILGQKVEFLVSFYNNEISEKSEIFDDQFSVERPDGSNFTLKIRSTKLEDSAMYFCASSLDDRGVTQYFGPGTRLLVL.

The chain employs TRBV10-3 and TRBJ1-2; the match to TRBD1 covers 7 bases. The CDR3 covers 13 residues. Germline-derived CDR1 and CDR2 are ENHRY and SYGVKD. V shed 6 bases, J shed 0 bases, and the junction held 1 base outside the gene matches. The DNA of the CDR3 is TGTGCCATCAGGGGACAGTCTAACTATGGCTACACCTTC. Translated: CAIRGQSNYGYTF.

This clone has only a few counts. The chain is built from TRBV7-9 and TRBJ2-7; 9 bases line up with TRBD1. Germline lookup yields CDR1 SEHNR and CDR2 FQNEAQ (reference sequence). The CDR3 is 13 amino acids. Trimming at V came to 5 bases and at J to 7 bases, leaving 6 bases not matched to a gene. The CDR3 here is CASSQGTGPEQYV. CDR3 DNA: TGTGCCAGCAGCCAAGGGACAGGGCCGGAGCAGTACGTC.

This clone was recorded once. The chain uses TRBV28 and TRBJ2-2, with D maybe TRBD2 (5 bases). This CDR3 contains 13 residues. The germline V gene encodes CDR1 MDHEN and CDR2 SYDVKM. V lost 2 bases and J 5 bases, leaving 6 bases between the germline ends. In DNA, the CDR3 is TGTGCCAGCAGTTTAAGGGAGACCGGGGAGCTGTTTTTT. It specifies CASSLRETGELFF.

In this sample, this clone turned up once. V gene TRBV18 combines with J gene TRBJ2-6, with 8 bases matching TRBD1. The CDR3 sequence is 17 residues long. Germline V gives CDR1 KGHSH, CDR2 LQKENI. V lost 5 bases to trimming and J lost 4 bases; unmatched junction nucleotides: 10. CDR3: CASSSPGGALGANVLTF. DNA for the CDR3: TGTGCCAGCTCATCCCCAGGGGGCGCGCTCGGGGCCAACGTCCTGACTTTC.

V gene TRBV28 combines with J gene TRBJ1-4; D may be TRBD1 (5 bases). CDR1 is MDHEN and CDR2 is SYDVKM in the germline V gene. V was clipped by 1 base and J by 9 bases, with 24 bases between them. This CDR3 has 18 amino acids. This chain's CDR3 is CASSLFQARERKRQKLFF. CDR3 bases: TGTGCCAGCAGTTTATTTCAAGCCAGGGAACGAAAACGTCAAAAACTGTTTTTT.

The rearrangement uses TRBV21-1 and TRBJ1-1; TRBD1, the table's D call, was not compared with the DNA. TRBV21-1 is given as a pseudogene. This CDR3 is 15 amino acids long. The CDR3 protein is CASSKGEGGNTEAFF. Written as DNA, the CDR3 is TGTGCCAGCAGCAAAGGGGAAGGGGGCAACACTGAAGCTTTCTTT.

V is TRBV4-2 and J is TRBJ1-6, with unresolved D. Germline loops: CDR1 LGHNA, CDR2 YNFKEQ. V was cut by 5 bases and J by 0 bases, with 14 bases left in between. The CDR3 sequence is 17 residues long. Written as DNA, the CDR3 is TGTGCCAGCAGCGGGGAGGGCAGATCCTCCTATAATTCACCCCTCCACTTT. Translation gives CASSGEGRSSYNSPLHF.

The chain has TRBV2 and TRBJ2-2, with no clear D. Trimming took 6 bases from V and 0 from J, leaving 8 bases between them. Germline CDR1 is SNHLY and CDR2 is FYNNEI. The CDR3 is 14 residues long. The CDR3 DNA reads as TGTGCCAGCAGACAGCTAACGAACACCGGGGAGCTGTTTTTT. Its translation is CASRQLTNTGELFF.

This clone was found a few times. V is TRBV5-1 and J is TRBJ2-3; a weak D match, TRBD1 (6 bases). Between the trimmed V and J ends, which lost 3 bases and 6 bases, there was a span of 17 bases. Germline CDR1 reads SGHRS; CDR2 reads YFSETQ. The CDR3 runs to 15 residues. The CDR3 bases are TGCGCCAGCAGCTATGGACAGTGGGGGTGGGATACGCAGTATTTT. Its translation: CASSYGQWGWDTQYF.

The V and J genes are TRBV18 and TRBJ1-1, with D possibly matching TRBD1 (5 bases). Germline CDR1 and CDR2: KGHSH and LQKENI. The germline V and J ends were trimmed by 4 bases and 3 bases, with 9 bases remaining between them. The CDR3 sequence is 13 residues long. DNA of the CDR3: TGTGCCAGCTCACGCGACAGCCACACTGAAGCTTTCTTT. It is translated as CASSRDSHTEAFF.